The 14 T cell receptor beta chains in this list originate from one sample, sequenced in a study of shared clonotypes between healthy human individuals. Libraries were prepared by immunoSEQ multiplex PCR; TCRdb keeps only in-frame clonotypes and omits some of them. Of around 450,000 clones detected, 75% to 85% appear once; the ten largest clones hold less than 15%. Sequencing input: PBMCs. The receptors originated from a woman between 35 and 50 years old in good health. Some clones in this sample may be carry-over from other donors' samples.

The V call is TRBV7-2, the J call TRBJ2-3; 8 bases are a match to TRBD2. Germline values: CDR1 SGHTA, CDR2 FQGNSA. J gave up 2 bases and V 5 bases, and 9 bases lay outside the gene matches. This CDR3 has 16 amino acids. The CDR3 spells CASSERLAGPTDTQYF. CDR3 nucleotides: TGTGCCAGCAGCGAGAGGCTAGCGGGCCCCACAGATACGCAGTATTTT. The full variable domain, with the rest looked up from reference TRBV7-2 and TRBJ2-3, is GAGVSQSPSNKVTEKGKDVELRCDPISGHTALYWYRQSLGQGLEFLIYFQGNSAPDKSGLPSDRFSAERTGGSVSTLTIQRTQQEDSAVYLCASSERLAGPTDTQYFGPGTRLTVL.

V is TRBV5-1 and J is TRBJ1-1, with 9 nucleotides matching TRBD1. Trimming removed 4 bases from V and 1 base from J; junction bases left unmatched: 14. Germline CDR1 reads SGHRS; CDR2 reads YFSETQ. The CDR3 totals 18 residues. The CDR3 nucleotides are TGCGCCAGCAGCACGTATCCCGGGACAGGGAGGGAGAACACTGAAGCTTTCTTT. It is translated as CASSTYPGTGRENTEAFF.

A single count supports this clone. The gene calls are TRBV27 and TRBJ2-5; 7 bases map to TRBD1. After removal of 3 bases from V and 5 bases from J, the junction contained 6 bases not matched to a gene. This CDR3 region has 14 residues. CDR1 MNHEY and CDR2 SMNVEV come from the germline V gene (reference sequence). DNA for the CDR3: TGTGCCAGCAGTTTCAGGGGGTTCGGGGAGACCCAGTACTTC. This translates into CASSFRGFGETQYF.

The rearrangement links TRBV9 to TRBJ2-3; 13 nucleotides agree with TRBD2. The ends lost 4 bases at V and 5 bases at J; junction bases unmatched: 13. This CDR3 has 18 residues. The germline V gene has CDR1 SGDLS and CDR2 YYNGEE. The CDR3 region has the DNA TGTGCCAGCAGCCCAGCCCGCGGACTAGCGGGAGTGGTAGATACGCAGTATTTT. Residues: CASSPARGLAGVVDTQYF.

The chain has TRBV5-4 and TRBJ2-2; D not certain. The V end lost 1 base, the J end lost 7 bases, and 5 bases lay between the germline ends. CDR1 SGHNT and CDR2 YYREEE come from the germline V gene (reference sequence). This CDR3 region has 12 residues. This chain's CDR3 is CASSLLGGELFF. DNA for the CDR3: TGTGCCAGCAGCTTGTTAGGCGGGGAGCTGTTTTTT. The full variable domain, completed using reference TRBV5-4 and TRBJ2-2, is ETGVTQSPTHLIKTRGQQVTLRCSSQSGHNTVSWYQQALGQGPQFIFQYYREEENGRGNFPPRFSGLQFPNYSSELNVNALELDDSALYLCASSLLGGELFFGEGSRLTVL.

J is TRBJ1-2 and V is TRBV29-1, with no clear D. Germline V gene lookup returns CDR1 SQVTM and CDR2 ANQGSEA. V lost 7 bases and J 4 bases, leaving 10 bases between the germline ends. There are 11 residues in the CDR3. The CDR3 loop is CSGEGAYGYTF. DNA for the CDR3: TGCAGCGGAGAGGGCGCCTATGGCTACACCTTC.

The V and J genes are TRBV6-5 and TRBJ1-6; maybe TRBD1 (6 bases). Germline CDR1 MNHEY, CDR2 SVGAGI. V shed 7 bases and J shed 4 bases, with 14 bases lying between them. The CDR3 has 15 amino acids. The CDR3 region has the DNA TGTGCCAGCATGAGCAGGGGAGGATATAATTCACCCCTCCACTTT. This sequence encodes CASMSRGGYNSPLHF.

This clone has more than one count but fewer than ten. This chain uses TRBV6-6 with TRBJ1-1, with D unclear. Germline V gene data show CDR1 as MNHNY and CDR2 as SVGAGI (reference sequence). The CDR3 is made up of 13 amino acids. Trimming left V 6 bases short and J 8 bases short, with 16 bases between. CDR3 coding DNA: TGTGCCAGCAGCCCGCAGGTCGTGGCGGAAGCTTTCTTT. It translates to CASSPQVVAEAFF.

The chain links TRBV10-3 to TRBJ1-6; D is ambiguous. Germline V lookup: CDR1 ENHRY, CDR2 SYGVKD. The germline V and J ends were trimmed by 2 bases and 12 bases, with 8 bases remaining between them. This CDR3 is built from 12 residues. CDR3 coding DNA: TGTGCCATCAGTGAGCTCTCGGGACCCCTCCACTTT. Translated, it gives CAISELSGPLHF.

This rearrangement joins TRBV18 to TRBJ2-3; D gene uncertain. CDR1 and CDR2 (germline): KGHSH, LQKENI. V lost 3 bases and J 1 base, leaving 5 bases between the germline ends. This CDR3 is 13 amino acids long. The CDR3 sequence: CASSPDRTDTQYF. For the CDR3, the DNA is TGTGCCAGCTCACCGGACCGCACAGATACGCAGTATTTT.

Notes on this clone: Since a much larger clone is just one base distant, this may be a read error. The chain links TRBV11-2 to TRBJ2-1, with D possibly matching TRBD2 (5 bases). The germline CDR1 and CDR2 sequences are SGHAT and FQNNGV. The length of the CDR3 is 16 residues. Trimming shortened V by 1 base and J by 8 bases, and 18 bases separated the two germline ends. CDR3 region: CASSLGFGRVHDEQFF. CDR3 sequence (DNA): TGTGCCAGCAGCTTAGGGTTTGGGCGGGTGCACGATGAGCAGTTCTTC.

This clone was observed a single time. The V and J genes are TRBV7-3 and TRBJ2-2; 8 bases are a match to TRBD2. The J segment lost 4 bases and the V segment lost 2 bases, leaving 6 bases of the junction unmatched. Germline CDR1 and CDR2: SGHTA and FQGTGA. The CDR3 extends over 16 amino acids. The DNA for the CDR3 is TGTGCCAGCAGCTTACTGGGGACTAGGGTCACCGGGGAGCTGTTTTTT. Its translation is CASSLLGTRVTGELFF.

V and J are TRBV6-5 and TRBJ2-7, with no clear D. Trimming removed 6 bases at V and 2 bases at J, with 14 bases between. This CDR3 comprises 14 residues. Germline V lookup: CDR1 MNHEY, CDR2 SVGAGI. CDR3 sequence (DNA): TGTGCCAGCAGGACTGAAGGGCCGCCCTACGAGCAGTACTTC. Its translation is CASRTEGPPYEQYF.

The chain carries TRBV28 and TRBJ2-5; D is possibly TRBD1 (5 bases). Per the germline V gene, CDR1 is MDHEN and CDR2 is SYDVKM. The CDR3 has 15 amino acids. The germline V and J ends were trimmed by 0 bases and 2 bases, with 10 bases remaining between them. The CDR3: CASSLWVRAQETQYF. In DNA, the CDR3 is TGTGCCAGCAGTTTATGGGTCAGGGCGCAAGAGACCCAGTACTTC.